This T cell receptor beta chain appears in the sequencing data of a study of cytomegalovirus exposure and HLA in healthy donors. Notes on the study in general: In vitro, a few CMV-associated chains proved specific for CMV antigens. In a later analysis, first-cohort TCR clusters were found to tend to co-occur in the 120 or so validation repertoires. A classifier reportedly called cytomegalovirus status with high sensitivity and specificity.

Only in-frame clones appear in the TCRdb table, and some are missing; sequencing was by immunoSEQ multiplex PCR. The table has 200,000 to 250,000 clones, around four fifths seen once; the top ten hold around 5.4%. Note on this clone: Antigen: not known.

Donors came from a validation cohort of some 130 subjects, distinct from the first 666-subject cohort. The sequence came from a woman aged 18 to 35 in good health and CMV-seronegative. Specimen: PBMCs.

The CDR3 coding sequence is TGTGCCAGCAGCCGGGACAGATTCAATCAGCCCCAGCATTTT. Translated, it gives CASSRDRFNQPQHF. The rearrangement links TRBV27 to TRBJ1-5; TRBD1 agrees at 7 bases. The CDR3 totals 14 residues. Germline CDR1 is MNHEY and CDR2 is SMNVEV (reference sequence). With V trimmed by 6 bases and J by 3 bases, 5 bases remained unmatched.